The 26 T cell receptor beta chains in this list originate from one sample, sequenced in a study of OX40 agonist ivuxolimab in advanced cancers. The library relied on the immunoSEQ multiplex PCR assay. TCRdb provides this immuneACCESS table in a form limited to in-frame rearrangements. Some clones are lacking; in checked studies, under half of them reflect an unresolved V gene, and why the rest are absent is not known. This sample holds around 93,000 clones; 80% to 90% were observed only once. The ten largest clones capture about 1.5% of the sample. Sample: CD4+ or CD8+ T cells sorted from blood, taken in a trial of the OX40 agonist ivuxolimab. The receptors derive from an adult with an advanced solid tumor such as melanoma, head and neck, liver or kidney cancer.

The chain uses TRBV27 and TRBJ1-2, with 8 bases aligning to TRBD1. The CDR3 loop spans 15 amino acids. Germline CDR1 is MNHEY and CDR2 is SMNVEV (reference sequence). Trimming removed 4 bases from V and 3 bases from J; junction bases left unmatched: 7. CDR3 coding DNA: TGTGCCAGCAGTTCTTTCAGGGGGCGCTACTATGGCTACACCTTC. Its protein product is CASSSFRGRYYGYTF.

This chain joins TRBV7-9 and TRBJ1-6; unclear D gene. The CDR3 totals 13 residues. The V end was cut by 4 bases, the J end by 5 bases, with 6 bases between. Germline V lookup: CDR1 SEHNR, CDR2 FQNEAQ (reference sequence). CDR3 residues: CASSSTDNSPLHF. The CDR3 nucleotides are TGTGCCAGCAGCTCGACGGATAATTCACCCCTCCACTTT.

The CDR3 bases are TGTGCTAGTGGTTTGGGGGCAGGGGGAAACACCATATATTTT. It encodes CASGLGAGGNTIYF. The chain couples TRBV12-5 to TRBJ1-3; D perhaps matches TRBD1 (5 bases). The CDR3 spans 14 residues. V lost 1 base and J lost 4, with 8 bases in between. The germline CDR1 and CDR2 sequences are LGHNT and FRNRAP.

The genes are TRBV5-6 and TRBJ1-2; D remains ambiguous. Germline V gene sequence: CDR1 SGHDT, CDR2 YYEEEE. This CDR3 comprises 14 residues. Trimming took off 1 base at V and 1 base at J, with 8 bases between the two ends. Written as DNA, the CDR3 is TGTGCCAGCAGCTTGAGGCAGCTTAACTATGGCTACACCTTC. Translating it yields CASSLRQLNYGYTF.

This chain's CDR3 is CASGSGQTLTDTQYF. For the CDR3, the DNA is TGTGCTAGTGGTTCAGGACAGACCCTCACAGATACGCAGTATTTT. The gene calls are TRBV12-5 and TRBJ2-3, with D perhaps matching TRBD1 (6 bases). Trimming removed 4 bases at V and 2 bases at J, with 13 bases between. Looked up from germline, CDR1 is LGHNT and CDR2 is FRNRAP. The CDR3 totals 15 residues.

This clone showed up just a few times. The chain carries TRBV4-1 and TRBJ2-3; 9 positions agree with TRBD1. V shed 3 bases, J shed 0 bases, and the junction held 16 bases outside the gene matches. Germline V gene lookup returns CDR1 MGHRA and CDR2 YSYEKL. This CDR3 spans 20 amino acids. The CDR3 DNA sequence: TGCGCCAGCAGCCACACCAGGACATCCGGGACAGGGCTCAGCACAGATACGCAGTATTTT. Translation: CASSHTRTSGTGLSTDTQYF.

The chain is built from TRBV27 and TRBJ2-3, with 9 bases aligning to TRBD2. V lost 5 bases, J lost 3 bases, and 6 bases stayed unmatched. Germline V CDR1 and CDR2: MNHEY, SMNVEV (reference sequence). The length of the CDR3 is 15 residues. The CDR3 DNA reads TGTGCCAGCAGTCCCCTGACTAGCGGTACAGATACGCAGTATTTT. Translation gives CASSPLTSGTDTQYF.

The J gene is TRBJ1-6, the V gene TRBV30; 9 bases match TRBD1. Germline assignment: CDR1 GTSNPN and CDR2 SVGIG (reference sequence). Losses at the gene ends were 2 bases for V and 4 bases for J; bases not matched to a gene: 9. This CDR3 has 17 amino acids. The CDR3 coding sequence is TGTGCCTGGAGTCCTTTTTCCGGGACAGGGTATAATTCACCCCTCCACTTT. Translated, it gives CAWSPFSGTGYNSPLHF. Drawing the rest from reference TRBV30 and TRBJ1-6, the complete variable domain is SQTIHQWPATLVQPVGSPLSLECTVEGTSNPNLYWYRQAAGRGLQLLFYSVGIGQISSEVPQNLSASRPQDRQFILSSKKLLLSDSGFYLCAWSPFSGTGYNSPLHFGNGTRLTVT.

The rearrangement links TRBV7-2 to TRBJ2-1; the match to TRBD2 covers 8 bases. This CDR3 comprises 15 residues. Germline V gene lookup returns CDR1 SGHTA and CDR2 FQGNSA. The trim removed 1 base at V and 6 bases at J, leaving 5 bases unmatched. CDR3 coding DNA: TGTGCCAGCAGCTTAGAGTCGCGGGGGGTCAATGAGCAGTTCTTC. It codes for CASSLESRGVNEQFF.

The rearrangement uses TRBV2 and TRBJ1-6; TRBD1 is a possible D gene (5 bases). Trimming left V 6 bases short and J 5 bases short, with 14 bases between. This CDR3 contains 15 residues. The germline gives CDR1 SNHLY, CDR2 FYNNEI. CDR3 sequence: CASRLAGSNNSPLHF. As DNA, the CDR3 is TGTGCCAGCAGACTAGCAGGGTCCAATAATTCACCCCTCCACTTT.

The CDR3 region has the DNA TGTGCCAGCAGCCAGACTAGCGGGAGCTTGTGGACGCAGTATTTT. Translation: CASSQTSGSLWTQYF. The chain recombines TRBV7-9 with TRBJ2-3, with TRBD2 identical over 12 bases. Germline V gene sequence: CDR1 SEHNR, CDR2 FQNEAQ (reference sequence). The CDR3 totals 15 residues. With V trimmed by 5 bases and J by 9 bases, 9 bases remained unmatched.

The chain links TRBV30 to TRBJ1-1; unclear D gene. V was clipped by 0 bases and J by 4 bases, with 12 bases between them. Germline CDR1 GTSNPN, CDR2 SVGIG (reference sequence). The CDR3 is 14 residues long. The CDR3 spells CAWSVRGWGTEAFF. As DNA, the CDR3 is TGTGCCTGGAGTGTACGAGGGTGGGGCACTGAAGCTTTCTTT.

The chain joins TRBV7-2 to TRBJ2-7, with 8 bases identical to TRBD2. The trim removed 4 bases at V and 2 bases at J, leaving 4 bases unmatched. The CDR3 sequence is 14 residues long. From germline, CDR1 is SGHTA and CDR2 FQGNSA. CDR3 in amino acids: CASSSISGTYEQYF. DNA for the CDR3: TGTGCCAGCAGCTCTATTAGCGGGACCTACGAGCAGTACTTC. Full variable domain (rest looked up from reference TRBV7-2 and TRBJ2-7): GAGVSQSPSNKVTEKGKDVELRCDPISGHTALYWYRQSLGQGLEFLIYFQGNSAPDKSGLPSDRFSAERTGGSVSTLTIQRTQQEDSAVYLCASSSISGTYEQYFGPGTRLTVT.

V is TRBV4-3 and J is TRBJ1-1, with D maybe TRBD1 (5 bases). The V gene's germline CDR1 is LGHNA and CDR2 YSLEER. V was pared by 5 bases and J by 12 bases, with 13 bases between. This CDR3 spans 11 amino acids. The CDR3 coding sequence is TGCGCCAGCAGCGGAAGGGACGGCTCTTTCTTT. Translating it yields CASSGRDGSFF.

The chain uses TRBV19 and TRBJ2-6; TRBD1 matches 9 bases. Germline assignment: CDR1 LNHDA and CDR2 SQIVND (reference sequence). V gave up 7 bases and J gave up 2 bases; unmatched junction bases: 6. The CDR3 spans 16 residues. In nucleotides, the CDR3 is TGTGCCAGTACCATCGGGACAGGGACTGGGGCCAACGTCCTGACTTTC. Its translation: CASTIGTGTGANVLTF.

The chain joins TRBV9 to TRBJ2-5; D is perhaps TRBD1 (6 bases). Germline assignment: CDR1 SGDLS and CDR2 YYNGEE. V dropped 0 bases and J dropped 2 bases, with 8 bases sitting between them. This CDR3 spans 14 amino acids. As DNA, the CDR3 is TGTGCCAGCAGCGTAGGGACAGCGCAAGAGACCCAGTACTTC. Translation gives CASSVGTAQETQYF.

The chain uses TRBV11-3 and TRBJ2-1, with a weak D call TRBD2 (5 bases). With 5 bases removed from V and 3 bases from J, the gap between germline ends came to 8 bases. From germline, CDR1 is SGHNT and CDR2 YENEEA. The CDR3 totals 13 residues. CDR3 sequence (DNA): TGTGCCAGCAGCCCCGGAGGCTACAATGAGCAGTTCTTC. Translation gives CASSPGGYNEQFF.

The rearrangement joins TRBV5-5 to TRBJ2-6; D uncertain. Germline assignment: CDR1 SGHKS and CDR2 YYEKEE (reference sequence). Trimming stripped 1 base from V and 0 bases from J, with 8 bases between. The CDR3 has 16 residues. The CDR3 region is CASSLQDLSGANVLTF. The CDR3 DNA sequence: TGTGCCAGCAGCTTGCAGGACCTCTCTGGGGCCAACGTCCTGACTTTC.

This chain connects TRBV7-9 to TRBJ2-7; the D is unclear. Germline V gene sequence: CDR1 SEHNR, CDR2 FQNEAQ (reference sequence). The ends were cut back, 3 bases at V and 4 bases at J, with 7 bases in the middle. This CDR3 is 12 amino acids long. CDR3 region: CASSLLGYEQYF. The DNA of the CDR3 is TGTGCCAGCAGCTTGTTGGGGTACGAGCAGTACTTC.

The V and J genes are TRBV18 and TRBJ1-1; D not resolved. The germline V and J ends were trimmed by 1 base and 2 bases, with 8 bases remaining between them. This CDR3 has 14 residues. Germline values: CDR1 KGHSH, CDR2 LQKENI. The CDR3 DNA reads TGTGCCAGCTCACCACGGGCAGATAACACTGAAGCTTTCTTT. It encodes CASSPRADNTEAFF.

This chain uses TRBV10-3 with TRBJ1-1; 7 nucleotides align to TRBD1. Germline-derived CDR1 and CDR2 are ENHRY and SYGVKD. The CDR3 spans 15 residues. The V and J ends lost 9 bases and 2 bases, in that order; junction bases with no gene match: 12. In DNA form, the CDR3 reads TGTGCCATTTCAGGACAGGCAGGGGTAAACACTGAAGCTTTCTTT. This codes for CAISGQAGVNTEAFF.

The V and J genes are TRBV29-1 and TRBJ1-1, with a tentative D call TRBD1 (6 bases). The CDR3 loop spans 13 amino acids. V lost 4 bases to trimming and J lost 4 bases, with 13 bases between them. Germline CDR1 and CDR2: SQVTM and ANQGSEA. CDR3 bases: TGCAGCGTTGTTTGGGGGCGTCGCACTGAAGCTTTCTTT. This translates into CSVVWGRRTEAFF.

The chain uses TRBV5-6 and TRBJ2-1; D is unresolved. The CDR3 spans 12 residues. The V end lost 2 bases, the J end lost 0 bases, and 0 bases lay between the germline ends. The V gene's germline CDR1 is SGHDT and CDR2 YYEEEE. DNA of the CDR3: TGTGCCAGCAGCTTCTCCTACAATGAGCAGTTCTTC. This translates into CASSFSYNEQFF.

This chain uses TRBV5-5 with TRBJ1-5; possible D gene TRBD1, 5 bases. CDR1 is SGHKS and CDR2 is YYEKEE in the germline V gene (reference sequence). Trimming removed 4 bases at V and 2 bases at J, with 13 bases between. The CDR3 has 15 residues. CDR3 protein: CASSPDGGGNQPQHF. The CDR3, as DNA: TGTGCCAGCAGCCCGGACGGGGGAGGCAATCAGCCCCAGCATTTT.

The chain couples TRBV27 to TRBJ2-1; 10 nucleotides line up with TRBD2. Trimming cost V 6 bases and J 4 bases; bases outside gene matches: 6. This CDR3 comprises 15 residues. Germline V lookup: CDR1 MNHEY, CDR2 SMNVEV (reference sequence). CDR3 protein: CASRLELAGYNEQFF. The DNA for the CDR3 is TGTGCCAGCAGATTGGAACTAGCGGGATACAATGAGCAGTTCTTC.

The CDR3 coding sequence is TGCGCCAGCAGCTTGTCAGGGGCGGCCGCTAAATTCCGGGATACGCAGTATTTT. This sequence encodes CASSLSGAAAKFRDTQYF. The chain uses TRBV5-1 and TRBJ2-3, with D tentatively TRBD1 (6 bases). CDR1 is SGHRS and CDR2 is YFSETQ in the germline V gene. CDR3 length: 18 residues. V was cut by 1 base and J by 6 bases, with 24 bases left in between.